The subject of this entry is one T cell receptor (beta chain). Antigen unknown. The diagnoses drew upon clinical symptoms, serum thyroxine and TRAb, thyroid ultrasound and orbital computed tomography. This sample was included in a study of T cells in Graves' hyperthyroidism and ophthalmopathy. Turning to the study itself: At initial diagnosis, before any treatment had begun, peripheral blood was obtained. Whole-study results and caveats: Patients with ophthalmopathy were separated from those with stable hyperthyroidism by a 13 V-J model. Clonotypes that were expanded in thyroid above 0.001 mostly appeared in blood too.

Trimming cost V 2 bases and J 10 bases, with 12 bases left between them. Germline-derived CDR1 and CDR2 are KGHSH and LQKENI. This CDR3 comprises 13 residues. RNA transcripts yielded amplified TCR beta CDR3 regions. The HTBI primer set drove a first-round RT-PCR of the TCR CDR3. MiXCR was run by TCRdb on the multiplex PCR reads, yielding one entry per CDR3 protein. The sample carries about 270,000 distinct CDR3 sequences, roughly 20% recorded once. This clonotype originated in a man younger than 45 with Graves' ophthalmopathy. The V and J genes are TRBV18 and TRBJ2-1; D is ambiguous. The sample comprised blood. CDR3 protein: CASSPFGEGEQFF. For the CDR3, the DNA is TGTGCCAGCTCACCATTTGGGGAAGGGGAGCAGTTCTTC.